This T cell receptor (beta chain) stems from a study of T cell responses to AZD1222 COVID-19 vaccine (dated by TCRdb to about 2021). For the wider study: AZD1222 recipients whose second dose came at about 4 weeks and those whose second dose came at about 12 weeks were combined into one group, since spike-specific TCR depth and breadth did not differ between the two schedules. Trial participants were enrolled by age into subgroups of 18-55, 56-69 and 70-plus years, and 148, 28 and 57 TCR-sequenced participants, respectively, were included in these subgroups. TCR sequencing covered some 250 trial participants: roughly 200 given two doses of AZD1222 and 26 given two doses of MenACWY control vaccine. Paper-wide results and their limitations: The vaccine-associated CD4 TCRs covered the entire spike protein, and the dominant responses fell in regions 160-218 and 743-854. Nearly half of unique spike-specific TCRs reportedly recognized epitopes outside regions mutated in the B.1.351 and B.1.1.7 variants. Conclusions about previously exposed vaccinees were limited because only six AZD1222 recipients were SARS-CoV-2 seropositive at baseline. The 56-69-year group was small, and its depth increase did not reach significance, likely because of low power. After two AZD1222 doses, spike-specific TCR breadth and depth were significantly higher than at day 0 and than in MenACWY recipients. Because no day 14 peak-response samples were available, the repertoires could be characterized only after the peak T cell response. Participants were mostly white British and included more females than males, and it was suggested by the authors that clonal diversity may have been underestimated.

On this clone itself: Its antigen remains undetermined. Per-base qualities were not stored, and no clone one base away is much larger.

The CDR3 regions of human TCRbeta chains were analyzed by immunosequencing. As for the authors' bioinformatics: TCRs in the repertoires were compared against a reference library of SARS-CoV-2-specific TCRs that had been generated with the MIRA antigen-specificity platform. Breadth was defined as the fraction of unique TCRs that were SARS-CoV-2-associated, and depth was defined as the fraction of total T cells that were SARS-CoV-2-associated. Each spike-specific TCR was assigned to its reactive spike region and to a CD4 or CD8 class using the MIRA data. Log10-transformed breadth and depth values were compared by one-way ANOVA with Sidak's multiple comparisons tests. TCRdb took over this immuneACCESS table, retaining in-frame rearrangements with V and J assigned. Such tables are incomplete; in checked studies, under half of the missing clones stem from an unresolved V gene, and the remainder is unexplained. The V and J calls and clone size are taken from that table; D and trimming were inferred from the DNA. The sample table holds 90,000 to 100,000 clones, of which more than 85% were seen once. Under 8.5% of the sample is taken by the ten largest.

The time point label corresponds to: baseline before first vaccination. Vaccinee samples were obtained from the UK trials COV001 and COV002, which included a single-blind randomized controlled phase 2/3 trial of AZD1222 (ChAdOx1 nCoV-19) in healthy adults. Trial participant PBMC samples were collected at day 0 and day 28 after the second dose for TCRbeta chain sequencing. Trimming leaves V shorter by 0 bases and J shorter by 6 bases, with the junction holding 6 bases beyond the gene matches. The CDR3 holds 16 amino acids from the cysteine to the phenylalanine. Of all the DNA, just the CDR3 is kept, 48 bases in frame from base 1. Sequences KGHSH (CDR1) and LQKENI (CDR2) are obtained from the germline V gene.

The V and J segments used are TRBV18 and TRBJ2-1; TRBD2 lines up with 9 middle nucleotides. This clonotype was obtained from an adult in good health. The sequences come from peripheral blood, collected on day 0 of AZD1222 vaccination. The nucleotides are TGTGCCAGCTCACCACCGGGACTAGCCATAGTCAATGAGCAGTTCTTC. This gives the protein CASSPPGLAIVNEQFF.